These T cell receptor beta chains were read from a single sample in a study of siplizumab effects on memory and regulatory T cells. The assay was immunoSEQ multiplex PCR, and TCRdb's table has in-frame clones only and misses some. The sample has roughly 56,000 clones, around 97% seen once; the top ten hold approximately 1.1%. The specimen sequenced was naive CD8+ T cells sorted from blood. The receptors here all came from a human donor in good health. Both conserved end residues are part of each CDR3. D genes are given only for firm matches. Not all rows give a size; the values are once, few, many and, for expanded clones, a class.

V gene: TRBV4-1; J gene: TRBJ2-2; D gene: NA; clone size: NA; CDR3 DNA: TGCGCCAGCAGCCAAGTGGTAGGGACGGGCGGGGAGCTGTTTTTT; CDR3 protein: CASSQVVGTGGELFF
V gene: TRBV28; J gene: TRBJ1-2; D gene: NA; clone size: NA; CDR3 DNA: TGTGCCAGCAGTCCCCCCGGGACAATGTATGGCTACACCTTC; CDR3 protein: CASSPPGTMYGYTF
V gene: TRBV9; J gene: TRBJ2-7; D gene: TRBD2; clone size: NA; CDR3 DNA: TGTGCCAGCAGCCCTCTTGAACTAGCGGGTGACGAGCAGTACTTC; CDR3 protein: CASSPLELAGDEQYF
V gene: TRBV7-8; J gene: TRBJ2-7; D gene: TRBD2; clone size: NA; CDR3 DNA: TGTGCCAGCAGCCGCGGGACTAGCGCGATCTACGAGCAGTACTTC; CDR3 protein: CASSRGTSAIYEQYF
V gene: TRBV5-4; J gene: TRBJ1-1; D gene: NA; clone size: NA; CDR3 DNA: TGTGCCAGCAGCTTCCTGAACACTGAAGCTTTCTTT; CDR3 protein: CASSFLNTEAFF
V gene: TRBV27; J gene: TRBJ2-7; D gene: TRBD2; clone size: once; CDR3 DNA: TGTGCCAGCAGTATCGCGGGAGGGGTCTACGAGCAGTACTTC; CDR3 protein: CASSIAGGVYEQYF
V gene: TRBV19; J gene: TRBJ1-1; D gene: NA; clone size: NA; CDR3 DNA: TGTGCCAGTAGTATAGGTAGCACCGAAGCTTTCTTT; CDR3 protein: CASSIGSTEAFF
V gene: TRBV6-5; J gene: TRBJ2-7; D gene: TRBD2; clone size: NA; CDR3 DNA: TGTGCCAGCAGCCACCGACTAGCGGGAGCTCGGGAGCAGTACTTC; CDR3 protein: CASSHRLAGAREQYF
V gene: TRBV30; J gene: TRBJ2-5; D gene: NA; clone size: NA; CDR3 DNA: TGTGCCTGGAGTGTTTGGCAGCAAGAGACCCAGTACTTC; CDR3 protein: CAWSVWQQETQYF
V gene: TRBV5-4; J gene: TRBJ2-7; D gene: TRBD1; clone size: NA; CDR3 DNA: TGTGCCAGCAGCTTAAGGGACAGGGGCGCATACGAGCAGTACTTC; CDR3 protein: CASSLRDRGAYEQYF
V gene: TRBV14; J gene: TRBJ2-7; D gene: TRBD2; clone size: NA; CDR3 DNA: TGTGCCAGCAGCCAAGCCTTCTATCTGAACAGGGGAGGAACTAGCGGGCCCTACGAGCAGTACTTC; CDR3 protein: CASSQAFYLNRGGTSGPYEQYF
V gene: TRBV21-1; J gene: TRBJ1-2; D gene: NA; clone size: NA; CDR3 DNA: TGTGCCAGCAGCAAAGCCCCACGGCGTGACTATGGCTACACCTTC; CDR3 protein: CASSKAPRRDYGYTF
V gene: TRBV15; J gene: TRBJ2-3; D gene: NA; clone size: NA; CDR3 DNA: TGTGCCACCAACCCGAGGGCTAGCGATACGCAGTATTTT; CDR3 protein: CATNPRASDTQYF
V gene: TRBV7-9; J gene: TRBJ2-7; D gene: TRBD2; clone size: NA; CDR3 DNA: TGTGCCAGCAGCTTAGCCGGGACTAGGTATCCCGAGCAGTACTTC; CDR3 protein: CASSLAGTRYPEQYF
V gene: TRBV6-1; J gene: TRBJ2-1; D gene: TRBD2; clone size: NA; CDR3 DNA: TGTGCCAGCAGTGAACCTCATAGCGGGAGGGCCCGAGATGAGCAGTTCTTC; CDR3 protein: CASSEPHSGRARDEQFF
V gene: TRBV15; J gene: TRBJ2-3; D gene: NA; clone size: once; CDR3 DNA: TGTGCCACCAGCAGAGGGGGTGAGGGGCCAGATACGCAGTATTTT; CDR3 protein: CATSRGGEGPDTQYF
V gene: TRBV28; J gene: TRBJ2-7; D gene: TRBD1; clone size: NA; CDR3 DNA: TGTGCCAGCAGTTCTACAGGGGGCGCTTCCTACGAGCAGTACTTC; CDR3 protein: CASSSTGGASYEQYF
V gene: TRBV19; J gene: TRBJ1-1; D gene: TRBD1; clone size: NA; CDR3 DNA: TGTGCCAGTAGTAAGAGGGGGCACCTGAACACTGAAGCTTTCTTT; CDR3 protein: CASSKRGHLNTEAFF
V gene: TRBV28; J gene: TRBJ2-1; D gene: TRBD2; clone size: NA; CDR3 DNA: TGTGCCAGCAGTTTTAGTGGGGGAGGGCCCACCTACAATGAGCAGTTCTTC; CDR3 protein: CASSFSGGGPTYNEQFF
V gene: TRBV5-6; J gene: TRBJ1-2; D gene: TRBD1; clone size: NA; CDR3 DNA: TGTGCCAGCAGCCAAACAGGGGGCGCGGATGGCTACACCTTC; CDR3 protein: CASSQTGGADGYTF